The rows below give T cell receptor beta chains drawn from one sample of a study of T cell repertoires in cytomegalovirus infection. TCRdb reprocessed the reads with MiXCR, giving one entry per CDR3 protein. Of around 900,000 distinct CDR3 sequences in the sample, around a third were seen once. Antigen specificity for these receptors is unknown. Sequenced here: cultured CD8+ T cells from PBMCs, sampled from culture after CMV antigen stimulation. The receptors derive from a human donor in good health (CMV status not recorded). Some clones in this sample may be carry-over from other donors' samples. Both conserved end residues are part of each CDR3. D genes are given only for firm matches. Only part of the rows carry a size: once, few, many, or a class if the clone is expanded.

J gene | V gene | clone size | D gene | CDR3 protein | CDR3 DNA
TRBJ2-1 | TRBV27 | few | . | CASSDNGGPSSYNEQFF | TGTGCCAGCAGTGACAATGGGGGCCCAAGCTCCTACAATGAGCAGTTCTTC
TRBJ1-2 | TRBV28 | . | . | CASSFGGQDLYGYTF | TGTGCCAGCAGTTTTGGGGGGCAGGACCTCTATGGCTACACCTTC
TRBJ1-2 | TRBV20-1 | . | . | CSARDSTRTINYGYTF | TGCAGTGCTAGAGATTCGACCCGGACGATCAACTATGGCTACACCTTC
TRBJ2-1 | TRBV29-1 | . | TRBD1 | CSVEGYYRGDNEQFF | TGCAGCGTTGAAGGTTACTACAGGGGAGACAATGAGCAGTTCTTC
TRBJ2-5 | TRBV7-9 | few | TRBD1 | CASSLAPGQGTKTQYF | TGTGCCAGCAGCTTAGCCCCGGGACAGGGGACGAAGACCCAGTACTTC
TRBJ1-1 | TRBV6-1 | few | TRBD1 | CASTWTGVNTEAFF | TGTGCCAGCACCTGGACAGGGGTAAACACTGAAGCTTTCTTT
TRBJ2-7 | TRBV12-3/TRBV12-4 | few | . | CASSPTGGFSYEQYF | TGTGCCAGCAGTCCCACGGGGGGCTTCTCCTACGAGCAGTACTTC
TRBJ2-3 | TRBV5-1 | . | . | CASSLAEGPKGADTQYF | TGCGCCAGCAGCTTGGCCGAGGGTCCAAAGGGAGCAGATACGCAGTATTTT
TRBJ1-1 | TRBV2 | . | . | CATLGGRSTEAFF | TGTGCCACCCTCGGGGGCAGGAGTACTGAAGCTTTCTTT
TRBJ1-2 | TRBV2 | few | TRBD1 | CASNPGQGASSENGYTF | TGTGCCAGCAACCCGGGACAGGGGGCTAGTAGTGAGAATGGCTACACCTTC
TRBJ2-7 | TRBV18 | . | TRBD1 | CASSPRRGTGVDEQYF | TGTGCCAGCTCACCAAGACGGGGGACAGGGGTGGACGAGCAGTACTTC
TRBJ2-5 | TRBV2 | . | . | CAFSWGIGLEETQYF | TGTGCCTTCTCTTGGGGTATTGGATTAGAAGAGACCCAGTACTTC
TRBJ1-5 | TRBV6-2/TRBV6-3 | . | TRBD1 | CASSYAIQGAKQPQHF | TGTGCCAGCAGTTACGCGATCCAGGGGGCGAAGCAGCCCCAGCATTTT
TRBJ2-3 | TRBV6-2/TRBV6-3 | . | TRBD2 | CASSYPSGLFF | TGTGCCAGCAGTTACCCTAGCGGCCTATTTTTT
TRBJ1-6 | TRBV7-9 | few | TRBD1 | CASSLRDRWDSPLHF | TGTGCCAGCAGCTTAAGGGACAGGTGGGATTCACCCCTCCACTTT
TRBJ1-1 | TRBV7-2 | . | . | CASSLAWAGVGTEAFF | TGTGCCAGCAGCTTAGCGTGGGCAGGGGTGGGGACTGAAGCTTTCTTT
TRBJ2-7 | TRBV12-3/TRBV12-4 | . | . | CASSLGVGEDEQYF | TGTGCCAGCAGTTTGGGCGTTGGGGAGGACGAGCAGTACTTC
TRBJ2-1 | TRBV10-3 | few | . | CAISERTGIYNEQFF | TGTGCCATCAGTGAACGGACTGGGATTTACAATGAGCAGTTCTTC
TRBJ2-3 | TRBV4-1 | . | . | CASSQEVHLTTDTQYF | TGCGCCAGCAGCCAAGAGGTCCATCTAACCACAGATACGCAGTATTTT
TRBJ2-1 | TRBV6-2/TRBV6-3 | . | . | CASSYSGDLVYNEQFF | TGTGCCAGCAGTTACTCGGGGGACTTGGTATACAATGAGCAGTTCTTC
TRBJ2-1 | TRBV7-2 | many | . | CASTQSGGGYNEQFF | TGTGCCAGCACCCAAAGTGGAGGGGGCTACAATGAGCAGTTCTTC
TRBJ1-5 | TRBV6-2/TRBV6-3 | few | . | CASSWDRSSGAIQPQHF | TGTGCCAGCAGTTGGGACCGCTCCTCCGGGGCTATTCAGCCCCAGCATTTT
TRBJ1-4 | TRBV4-3 | . | . | CASSQVLDGYLPLKLFF | TGCGCCAGCAGCCAAGTTCTGGACGGTTATCTTCCCTTAAAACTGTTTTTT
TRBJ2-1 | TRBV7-9 | . | . | CASIRSPSNEQFF | TGTGCCAGCATTAGGAGCCCGAGCAATGAGCAGTTCTTC
TRBJ1-5 | TRBV7-9 | few | . | CASSSDQGYQPQHF | TGTGCCAGCAGCTCGGACCAGGGTTATCAGCCCCAGCATTTT
TRBJ2-2 | TRBV28 | . | . | CASSLAGTPKDGELFF | TGTGCCAGCAGTTTAGCGGGGACGCCCAAGGACGGGGAGCTGTTTTTT
TRBJ1-1 | TRBV6-1 | few | . | CASSEEMGTEAFF | TGTGCCAGCAGTGAAGAGATGGGCACTGAAGCTTTCTTT
TRBJ2-2 | TRBV7-6 | . | TRBD2 | CASSSGGGSTGELFF | TGTGCCAGCAGCTCCGGGGGGGGGTCCACCGGGGAGCTGTTTTTT
TRBJ2-5 | TRBV10-3 | few | TRBD2 | CAISEPRGLAGGQETQYF | TGTGCCATCAGTGAGCCGAGAGGACTAGCGGGGGGCCAAGAGACCCAGTACTTC
TRBJ1-1 | TRBV7-6 | . | TRBD1 | CASSLVQTGQGTEAFF | TGTGCCAGCAGCTTAGTTCAGACAGGGCAGGGCACTGAAGCTTTCTTT
TRBJ1-2 | TRBV12-3/TRBV12-4 | few | . | CASSTGPRNGYTF | TGTGCCAGCAGTACCGGGCCCCGGAATGGCTACACCTTC
TRBJ2-7 | TRBV27 | . | . | CASSPRVGQGEQYF | TGTGCCAGCAGTCCCCGGGTAGGGCAGGGCGAGCAGTACTTC
TRBJ2-7 | TRBV4-1 | few | . | CASSQRQQLSYEQYF | TGCGCCAGCAGCCAAAGGCAGCAACTCTCCTACGAGCAGTACTTC
TRBJ1-2 | TRBV7-9 | few | TRBD1 | CASRSIQGYGANYGYTF | TGTGCCAGCAGATCTATACAGGGGTACGGAGCTAACTATGGCTACACCTTC
TRBJ1-5 | TRBV5-3 | . | TRBD1 | CASSYKDRGLSNQPQHF | TGTGCCAGCAGCTACAAGGACAGGGGGCTGAGCAATCAGCCCCAGCATTTT